Each of the 27 T cell receptor beta chains below was sequenced from the same sample in a study of blood T cell repertoires in COVID-19 (dated by TCRdb to 2020 to 2021). Preparation of the library involved the immunoSEQ multiplex PCR assay. Sourced from immuneACCESS, this table was stored by TCRdb with only in-frame sequences that have V and J called. A share of the clones is absent; for the studies checked, an unresolved V gene accounts for under half, and the remainder has no known explanation. This sample lists around 400,000 clones; around 87% were detected once. Under 11% of the sample comes from the top ten. What was sequenced was peripheral blood. The receptors were gathered from a woman aged 25 to 39 with COVID-19, enrolled during active disease.

This chain connects TRBV7-6 to TRBJ1-1; D unclear. This CDR3 region has 16 residues. Germline V gene data show CDR1 as SGHVS and CDR2 as FNYEAQ. The V end was cut by 5 bases, the J end by 4 bases, with 20 bases between. The CDR3 reads CASSPDGSERGTEAFF. The DNA of the CDR3 is TGTGCCAGCAGCCCTGACGGAAGTGAACGAGGCACTGAAGCTTTCTTT.

V gene TRBV27 combines with J gene TRBJ2-2, with TRBD1 as a possible D gene (7 bases). Germline lookup yields CDR1 MNHEY and CDR2 SMNVEV (reference sequence). The CDR3 length is 13 residues. Trimming removed 7 bases at V and 6 bases at J, with 12 bases between. CDR3 sequence reads: CASNPGGPGELFF. As DNA, the CDR3 is TGTGCCAGCAACCCAGGGGGGCCCGGGGAGCTGTTTTTT.

The chain joins TRBV14 to TRBJ1-6, with D uncertain. Trimming removed 0 bases from V and 9 bases from J, with 6 bases in between. The CDR3 sequence is 13 residues long. CDR1 SGHDN and CDR2 FVKESK come from the germline V gene. This CDR3 reads CASSQDWASPLHF. CDR3 bases: TGTGCCAGCAGCCAAGATTGGGCTTCACCCCTCCACTTT.

The genes are TRBV28 and TRBJ1-1; TRBD1 might be the D (6 bases). This CDR3 region has 13 residues. Germline V gene sequence: CDR1 MDHEN, CDR2 SYDVKM. V lost 8 bases, J lost 1 base, and 11 bases lay in between. CDR3 protein: CASLGAGNTEAFF. The CDR3 nucleotides are TGTGCCAGCTTGGGGGCGGGGAACACTGAAGCTTTCTTT.

In this sample, this clone turned up once. The chain carries TRBV19 and TRBJ1-4, with 11 bases matching TRBD1. The CDR3 has 17 residues. With 6 bases clipped from V and 3 bases from J, the junction kept 9 bases outside the gene matches. Germline CDR1 LNHDA, CDR2 SQIVND (reference sequence). DNA for the CDR3: TGTGCCAGTAGCTTCGGACAGGGGGCGGCGGCTAATGAAAAACTGTTTTTT. It encodes CASSFGQGAAANEKLFF.

The rearrangement uses TRBV12-3 or TRBV12-4 and TRBJ2-2; D unresolved. The CDR3 consists of 10 residues. Trimming removed 3 bases at V and 9 bases at J, with 2 bases between. The CDR3 DNA is TGTGCCAGCAGTTTCTGGGAGCTGTTTTTT. Its protein is CASSFWELFF.

This rearrangement joins TRBV3-1 (or the pseudogene TRBV3-2) to TRBJ1-1, with 7 bases identical to TRBD1. This CDR3 has 14 residues. The germline V gene has CDR1 LGHDT and CDR2 YNNKEL (reference sequence). V was clipped by 1 base and J by 5 bases; unmatched bases: 4. In DNA form, the CDR3 reads TGTGCCAGCAGCCAAGCGGCAGGGGGGACTGAAGCTTTCTTT. This translates into CASSQAAGGTEAFF.

This clone was detected a few times. The junction does not match germline at one end; this may be a read error. The chain recombines TRBV7-7 with TRBJ2-2; D not resolved. Per germline, CDR1 SSHAT and CDR2 FNYEAQ (reference sequence). The CDR3 sequence is 13 residues long. Here the CDR3 DNA reads TGTGCTAGCAGTCGTAGTGGCACCGGGGAGCTGTTTTTT. It translates to CASSRSGTGELFF.

A single count supports this clone. This chain joins TRBV9 and TRBJ1-1; the D is unclear. Germline V gives CDR1 SGDLS, CDR2 YYNGEE. V was cut by 7 bases and J by 5 bases, with 18 bases left in between. This CDR3 comprises 14 residues. CDR3 nucleotides: TGTGCCAGCGGACGAGGGCGGGTATCAACTGAAGCTTTCTTT. It encodes CASGRGRVSTEAFF.

Remarks on this clone: Other DNA variants within this sample encode the same CDR3. V is TRBV6-2 or TRBV6-3 and J is TRBJ2-1, with D possibly TRBD2 on 6 matching bases. Germline CDR1 is MNHEY and CDR2 is SVGEGT. The CDR3 consists of 15 residues. V was shortened by 3 bases and J by 5 bases, with 14 bases between the two germline ends. The CDR3 reads CASSYRSGSNNEQFF. CDR3 in DNA: TGTGCCAGCAGTTATCGTAGCGGTAGTAACAATGAGCAGTTCTTC.

The rearrangement joins TRBV11-2 to TRBJ2-5; tentative D call: TRBD1 (6 bases). The CDR3 spans 14 residues. The ends were cut back, 3 bases at V and 4 bases at J, with 12 bases in the middle. The germline V gene encodes CDR1 SGHAT and CDR2 FQNNGV. The CDR3 DNA follows: TGTGCCAGCAGCTTTTCTTCCAGGGGAGAGACCCAGTACTTC. Its translation: CASSFSSRGETQYF. Filled out from reference TRBV11-2 and TRBJ2-5, the complete variable domain reads EAGVAQSPRYKIIEKRQSVAFWCNPISGHATLYWYQQILGQGPKLLIQFQNNGVVDDSQLPKDRFSAERLKGVDSTLKIQPAKLEDSAVYLCASSFSSRGETQYFGPGTRLLVL.

The chain employs TRBV6-1 and TRBJ2-6; perhaps TRBD2 as D (5 bases). V gave up 4 bases and J gave up 0 bases, with 10 bases separating them. Germline V CDR1 and CDR2: MNHNS, SASEGT. The length of the CDR3 is 16 residues. The CDR3 here is CASSGRRGSGANVLTF. In nucleotides, the CDR3 is TGTGCCAGCAGTGGGCGACGGGGCTCTGGGGCCAACGTCCTGACTTTC.

The genes are TRBV3-1 (or the pseudogene TRBV3-2) and TRBJ1-1; D perhaps matches TRBD1 (6 bases). The germline V and J ends were trimmed by 4 bases and 1 base, with 13 bases remaining between them. Germline CDR1 is LGHDT and CDR2 is YNNKEL (reference sequence). This CDR3 is 15 amino acids long. As DNA, the CDR3 is TGTGCCAGCAGCCCATACAGGGATGGGAACACTGAAGCTTTCTTT. Translated, it gives CASSPYRDGNTEAFF.

This chain links TRBV29-1 with TRBJ2-5; 9 bases line up with TRBD2. V shed 1 base, J shed 3 bases, and the junction held 9 bases outside the gene matches. The germline V gene encodes CDR1 SQVTM and CDR2 ANQGSEA. This CDR3 is built from 16 residues. The CDR3 is CSVEAPLRLAEETQYF. The CDR3 nucleotides read TGCAGCGTTGAAGCGCCCCTGAGACTAGCGGAAGAGACCCAGTACTTC.

The chain recombines TRBV18 with TRBJ2-5, with 7 bases lining up with TRBD1. Germline V gene lookup returns CDR1 KGHSH and CDR2 LQKENI. V lost 3 bases, J lost 2 bases, and 3 bases stayed unmatched. The CDR3 has 14 residues. CDR3 in DNA: TGTGCCAGCTCACCGTCACAGGGGCAAGAGACCCAGTACTTC. Its translation is CASSPSQGQETQYF. Combining the CDR3 with reference TRBV18 and TRBJ2-5 gives the whole variable domain NAGVMQNPRHLVRRRGQEARLRCSPMKGHSHVYWYRQLPEEGLKFMVYLQKENIIDESGMPKERFSAEFPKEGPSILRIQQVVRGDSAAYFCASSPSQGQETQYFGPGTRLLVL.

V and J are TRBV6-5 and TRBJ2-3; weak D call: TRBD2 (5 bases). The CDR3 runs to 14 residues. V lost 0 bases, J lost 9 bases, and 13 bases lay in between. Germline V lookup: CDR1 MNHEY, CDR2 SVGAGI. CDR3 DNA: TGTGCCAGCAGTTACTCGGGCGTACGGGAAACGCAGTATTTT. Protein product: CASSYSGVRETQYF.

This clone was seen a few times. This chain connects TRBV6-5 to TRBJ2-2; a weak D match, TRBD1 (6 bases). This CDR3 is built from 13 residues. CDR1 and CDR2 from the germline V gene are MNHEY and SVGAGI. V was pared by 8 bases and J by 4 bases, with 11 bases between. The CDR3 nucleotides read TGTGCCAGCCAGATGGGGGCCACCGGGGAGCTGTTTTTT. This codes for CASQMGATGELFF.

The rearrangement uses TRBV5-1 and TRBJ1-6, with 10 bases aligning to TRBD1. Germline V CDR1 and CDR2: SGHRS, YFSETQ. V lost 2 bases to trimming and J lost 8 bases; unmatched junction nucleotides: 10. The CDR3 runs 17 residues. CDR3 loop: CASSLGPGQGRDSPLHF. The CDR3 nucleotides read TGCGCCAGCAGCTTAGGACCGGGACAGGGGAGGGATTCACCCCTCCACTTT.

Concerning this clone: This could be a read error, since a much larger clone is one nucleotide away. The chain carries TRBV7-2 and TRBJ1-5; tentatively, D is TRBD1 (6 bases). The CDR3 sequence is 13 residues long. V shed 1 base and J shed 5 bases, with 6 bases lying between them. Per germline, CDR1 SGHTA and CDR2 FQGNSA. The CDR3 region is CASSLDRDQPQHF. The CDR3 DNA reads as TGTGCCAGCAGCTTAGACAGGGATCAGCCCCAGCATTTT.

The chain has TRBV7-3 and TRBJ2-3; D gene unclear. This CDR3 is built from 13 residues. CDR1 is SGHTA and CDR2 is FQGTGA in the germline V gene. The V and J ends lost 5 bases and 4 bases respectively, with 10 bases between them. Here the CDR3 reads CASSPTPADTQYF. CDR3 DNA sequence: TGTGCCAGCAGCCCGACACCAGCAGATACGCAGTATTTT. Combining the CDR3 with reference TRBV7-3 and TRBJ2-3 gives the whole variable domain GAGVSQTPSNKVTEKGKYVELRCDPISGHTALYWYRQSLGQGPEFLIYFQGTGAADDSGLPNDRFFAVRPEGSVSTLKIQRTERGDSAVYLCASSPTPADTQYFGPGTRLTVL.

The rearrangement links TRBV7-9 to TRBJ2-7, with 9 bases matching TRBD2. The CDR3 has 15 residues. V lost 4 bases and J lost 0; bases outside the gene matches: 4. Germline assignment: CDR1 SEHNR and CDR2 FQNEAQ (reference sequence). The CDR3 DNA reads TGTGCCAGCAGCTCGAGACTAGCGGCCTCCTACGAGCAGTACTTC. It specifies CASSSRLAASYEQYF.

The rearrangement uses TRBV20-1 and TRBJ2-7; TRBD2 might be the D (6 bases). Germline CDR1 reads DFQATT; CDR2 reads SNEGSKA (reference sequence). The CDR3 has 10 amino acids. The V end lost 3 bases, the J end lost 10 bases, and 10 bases lay between the germline ends. The CDR3 bases are TGCAGTGCTAGGGGGACTGCACAGTACTTC. Translating gives CSARGTAQYF.

The genes are TRBV12-2 and TRBJ1-4; the D call in the table, TRBD1, was not verified against the DNA. TRBV12-2 is flagged as a pseudogene. This CDR3 is 14 amino acids long. The CDR3 sequence is CASRFRGGKEKLFF. In DNA form, the CDR3 reads TGTGCAAGTCGCTTCAGGGGCGGTAAGGAAAAACTGTTTTTT.

The chain has TRBV2 and TRBJ2-7; D unclear. The V and J ends lost 4 bases and 4 bases respectively, with 11 bases between them. This CDR3 has 13 residues. Germline V gene lookup returns CDR1 SNHLY and CDR2 FYNNEI. CDR3 amino acids: CASSAYVVYEQYF. Here the CDR3 DNA reads TGTGCCAGCAGTGCCTACGTGGTATACGAGCAGTACTTC.

The chain has TRBV7-8 and TRBJ2-2; D is ambiguous. The CDR3 contains 14 residues. In germline, CDR1 is SGHVS, CDR2 FQNEAQ. The V end was cut by 0 bases, the J end by 7 bases, with 9 bases between. The chain's CDR3 is CASSLARRSGELFF. The DNA for the CDR3 is TGTGCCAGCAGCTTAGCGAGGCGGAGCGGGGAGCTGTTTTTT.

V is TRBV6-5 and J is TRBJ2-7; 8 nucleotides line up with TRBD1. Germline V CDR1 and CDR2: MNHEY, SVGAGI. Losses at the gene ends were 7 bases for V and 3 bases for J; bases not matched to a gene: 8. This CDR3 is built from 14 residues. CDR3: CASNTGTGSYEQYF. DNA for the CDR3: TGTGCCAGCAACACCGGGACAGGCAGCTACGAGCAGTACTTC.

The chain employs TRBV9 and TRBJ2-3; a possible D gene is TRBD2 (6 bases). V lost 2 bases, J lost 1 base, and 11 bases lay in between. The CDR3 spans 15 residues. Germline assignment: CDR1 SGDLS and CDR2 YYNGEE. The CDR3 sequence is CASSVRDWRTDTQYF. The CDR3 DNA reads TGTGCCAGCAGCGTTAGGGACTGGCGCACAGATACGCAGTATTTT.